Presented here are 4 T cell receptor beta chains from one specimen sequenced in a study of control samples from healthy donors and cancer patients. The data were produced by immunoSEQ multiplex PCR, yet TCRdb's version contains in-frame clones alone and is incomplete. The data contain 130,000 or so clones, roughly 84% of them singletons. Sequencing was carried out using blood. All receptors derive from a man in his forties or fifties in good health.

This clone was recorded once. The chain is built from TRBV3-1 (or the pseudogene TRBV3-2) and TRBJ2-7, with 7 bases aligning to TRBD2. The CDR3 is 14 residues long. Trimming removed 0 bases from V and 7 bases from J; junction bases left unmatched: 6. Germline values: CDR1 LGHDT, CDR2 YNNKEL (reference sequence). CDR3 amino acids: CASSQDRDYREQYF. The DNA of the CDR3 is TGTGCCAGCAGCCAAGATCGGGACTACCGAGAGCAGTACTTC.

The chain combines TRBV30 with TRBJ2-7; 8 positions agree with TRBD1. The V gene's germline CDR1 is GTSNPN and CDR2 SVGIG (reference sequence). This CDR3 is built from 13 residues. J was trimmed by 6 bases and V by 5 bases; bases with no gene match: 9. CDR3 nucleotide sequence: TGTGCCTGGGGACGGGACAGGAGGTTCGAGCAGTACTTC. Protein: CAWGRDRRFEQYF.

The J gene is TRBJ2-1, the V gene TRBV5-6; TRBD1 matches at 12 bases. The CDR3 runs to 16 residues. The germline gives CDR1 SGHDT, CDR2 YYEEEE. With 0 bases clipped from V and 8 bases from J, the junction kept 6 bases outside the gene matches. CDR3 DNA sequence: TGTGCCAGCAGCTTGGCGGGACAGGGGGCGTCCGATGAGCAGTTCTTC. Translation gives CASSLAGQGASDEQFF.

This chain links TRBV6-1 with TRBJ1-2; TRBD1 matches 9 bases. Germline V lookup: CDR1 MNHNS, CDR2 SASEGT. Unmatched junction bases numbered 9, after V lost 0 bases and J lost 4 bases. This CDR3 comprises 17 residues. The chain's CDR3 is CASSEALGQGSIYGYTF. In nucleotides, the CDR3 is TGTGCCAGCAGTGAAGCTCTCGGACAGGGGAGTATCTATGGCTACACCTTC.